The 3 T cell receptor beta chains listed next were all sequenced from one sample in a study of long-term antiretroviral therapy in people with HIV. The assay, immunoSEQ v3.0, was run at survey level. Libraries were prepared by immunoSEQ multiplex PCR; TCRdb keeps only in-frame clonotypes and omits some of them. The sample records roughly 20,000 clones, 80% being singletons. The material was unsorted PBMCs, obtained 0.2 years after starting antiretroviral therapy. Every receptor here comes from a woman in her forties with HIV.

The chain carries TRBV4-3 and TRBJ2-7, with D uncertain. Trimming took 0 bases from V and 0 from J, leaving 6 bases between them. This CDR3 has 14 amino acids. The germline V gene has CDR1 LGHNA and CDR2 YSLEER. This chain's CDR3 is CASSQDFVSYEQYF. The DNA for the CDR3 is TGCGCCAGCAGCCAAGATTTCGTCTCCTACGAGCAGTACTTC.

The rearrangement joins TRBV29-1 to TRBJ2-1, with D perhaps given as TRBD1 or TRBD2 (5 bases each). V lost 4 bases and J 2 bases, leaving 15 bases between the germline ends. This CDR3 is built from 15 residues. In germline, CDR1 is SQVTM, CDR2 ANQGSEA. The CDR3 DNA follows: TGCAGCGTTGGGGAGACAGCGGCGCCCTACAATGAGCAGTTCTTC. Amino acids: CSVGETAAPYNEQFF.

This clone has a single count. The CDR3 here is CAIRNDGGAGANVLTF. The DNA for the CDR3 is TGTGCCATCAGGAACGACGGGGGGGCTGGGGCCAACGTCCTGACTTTC. The chain is built from TRBV10-3 and TRBJ2-6; 8 nucleotides match TRBD2. The CDR3 is 16 residues long. Germline trimming cut 6 bases from V and 2 bases from J; bases unmatched to any gene: 6. Germline V gene data show CDR1 as ENHRY and CDR2 as SYGVKD.